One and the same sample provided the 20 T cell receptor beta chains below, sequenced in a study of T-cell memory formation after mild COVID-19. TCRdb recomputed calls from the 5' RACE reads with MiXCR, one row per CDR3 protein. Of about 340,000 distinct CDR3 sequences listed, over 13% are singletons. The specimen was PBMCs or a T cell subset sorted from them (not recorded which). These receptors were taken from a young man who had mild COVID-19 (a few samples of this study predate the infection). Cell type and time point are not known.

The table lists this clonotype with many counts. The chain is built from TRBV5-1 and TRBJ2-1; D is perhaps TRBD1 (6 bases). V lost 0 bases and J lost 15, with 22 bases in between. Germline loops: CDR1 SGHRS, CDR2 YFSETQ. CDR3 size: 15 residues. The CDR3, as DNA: TGCGCCAGCAGCTTGGTTCAGGGGTCTGTTGGGTGGTCGTTCTTC. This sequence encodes CASSLVQGSVGWSFF. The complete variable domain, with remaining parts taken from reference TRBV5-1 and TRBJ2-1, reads KAGVTQTPRYLIKTRGQQVTLSCSPISGHRSVSWYQQTPGQGLQFLFEYFSETQRNKGNFPGRFSGRQFSNSRSEMNVSTLELGDSALYLCASSLVQGSVGWSFFGPGTRLTVL.

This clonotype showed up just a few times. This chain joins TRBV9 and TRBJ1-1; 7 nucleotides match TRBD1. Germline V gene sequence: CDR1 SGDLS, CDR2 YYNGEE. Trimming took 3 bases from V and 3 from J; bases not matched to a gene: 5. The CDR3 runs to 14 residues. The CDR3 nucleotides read TGTGCCAGCAGCGCGTCAGGGGGTTACACTGAAGCTTTCTTT. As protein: CASSASGGYTEAFF.

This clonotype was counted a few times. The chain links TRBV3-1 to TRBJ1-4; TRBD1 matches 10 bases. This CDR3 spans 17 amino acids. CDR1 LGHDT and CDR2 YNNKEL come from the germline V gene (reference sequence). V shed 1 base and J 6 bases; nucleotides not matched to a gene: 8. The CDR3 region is CASSQGPGGTGDEKLFF. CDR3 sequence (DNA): TGTGCCAGCAGCCAAGGACCCGGTGGGACAGGGGATGAAAAACTGTTTTTT.

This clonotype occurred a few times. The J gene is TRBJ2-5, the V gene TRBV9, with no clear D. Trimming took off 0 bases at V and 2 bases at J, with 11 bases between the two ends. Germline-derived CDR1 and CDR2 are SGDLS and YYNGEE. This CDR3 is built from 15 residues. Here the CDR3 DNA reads TGTGCCAGCAGCGTAGGGGGTCTCGGGCAAGAGACCCAGTACTTC. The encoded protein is CASSVGGLGQETQYF.

CDR3 sequence: CASSGGSPYNEQFF. The CDR3 DNA reads TGTGCCAGCAGCGGAGGATCACCCTACAATGAGCAGTTCTTC. V gene TRBV9 combines with J gene TRBJ2-1; D not resolved. The CDR3 length is 14 residues. Trimming left V 3 bases short and J 2 bases short, with 9 bases between. From germline, CDR1 is SGDLS and CDR2 YYNGEE.

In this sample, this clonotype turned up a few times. DNA of the CDR3: TGTGCCAGCAGCTCGGGATACAGGGTGGAAGCTTTCTTT. This encodes CASSSGYRVEAFF. The chain uses TRBV7-6 and TRBJ1-1; a weak D match, TRBD1 (6 bases). Per germline, CDR1 SGHVS and CDR2 FNYEAQ. There are 13 residues in the CDR3. Between the trimmed V and J ends, which lost 4 bases and 8 bases, there was a span of 14 bases.

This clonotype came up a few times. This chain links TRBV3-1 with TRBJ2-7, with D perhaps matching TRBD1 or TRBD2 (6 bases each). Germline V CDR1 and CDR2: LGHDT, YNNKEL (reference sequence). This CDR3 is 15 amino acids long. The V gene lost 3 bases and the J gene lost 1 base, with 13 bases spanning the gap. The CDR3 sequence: CASSQTGARSYEQYF. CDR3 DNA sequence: TGTGCCAGCAGCCAGACGGGGGCGCGATCCTACGAGCAGTACTTC.

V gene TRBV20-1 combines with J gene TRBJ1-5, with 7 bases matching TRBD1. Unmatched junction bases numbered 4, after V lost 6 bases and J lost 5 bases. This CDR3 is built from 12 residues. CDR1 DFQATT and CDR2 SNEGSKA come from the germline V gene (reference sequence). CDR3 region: CSAIQGYQPQHF. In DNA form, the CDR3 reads TGCAGTGCCATACAGGGGTATCAGCCCCAGCATTTT.

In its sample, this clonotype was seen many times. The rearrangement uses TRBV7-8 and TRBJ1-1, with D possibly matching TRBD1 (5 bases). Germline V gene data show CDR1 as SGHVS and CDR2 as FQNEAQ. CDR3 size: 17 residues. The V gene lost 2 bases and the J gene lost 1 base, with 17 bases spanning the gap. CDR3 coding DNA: TGTGCCAGCAGCTTAAGACTGGGGCAGTGGAGGAACACTGAAGCTTTCTTT. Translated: CASSLRLGQWRNTEAFF.

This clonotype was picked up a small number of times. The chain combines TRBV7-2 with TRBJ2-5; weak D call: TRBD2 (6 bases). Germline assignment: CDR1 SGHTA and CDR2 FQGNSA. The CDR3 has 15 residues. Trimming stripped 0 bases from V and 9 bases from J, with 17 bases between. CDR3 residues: CASSLARGLGVAQYF. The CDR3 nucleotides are TGTGCCAGCAGCTTAGCGAGGGGACTGGGGGTAGCCCAGTACTTC. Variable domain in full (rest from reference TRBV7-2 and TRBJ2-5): GAGVSQSPSNKVTEKGKDVELRCDPISGHTALYWYRQSLGQGLEFLIYFQGNSAPDKSGLPSDRFSAERTGGSVSTLTIQRTQQEDSAVYLCASSLARGLGVAQYFGPGTRLLVL.

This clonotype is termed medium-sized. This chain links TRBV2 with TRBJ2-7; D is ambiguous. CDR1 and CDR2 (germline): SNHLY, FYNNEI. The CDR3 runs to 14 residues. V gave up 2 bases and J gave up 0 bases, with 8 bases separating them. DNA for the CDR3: TGTGCCAGCAGTGAACGGACGAGCTCCTACGAGCAGTACTTC. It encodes CASSERTSSYEQYF.

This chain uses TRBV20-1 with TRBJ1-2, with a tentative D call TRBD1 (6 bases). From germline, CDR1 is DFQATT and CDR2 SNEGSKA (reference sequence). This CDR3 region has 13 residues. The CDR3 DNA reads TGCAGGGCCAGGGGAGGGGCTACCTATGGCTACACCTTC. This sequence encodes CRARGGATYGYTF.

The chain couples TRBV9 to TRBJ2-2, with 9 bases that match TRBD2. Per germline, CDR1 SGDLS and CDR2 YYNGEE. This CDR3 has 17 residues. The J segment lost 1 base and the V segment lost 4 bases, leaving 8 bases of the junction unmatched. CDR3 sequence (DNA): TGTGCCAGCAGCTCCCCGGGTAGCGGGGGGAACACCGGGGAGCTGTTTTTT. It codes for CASSSPGSGGNTGELFF.

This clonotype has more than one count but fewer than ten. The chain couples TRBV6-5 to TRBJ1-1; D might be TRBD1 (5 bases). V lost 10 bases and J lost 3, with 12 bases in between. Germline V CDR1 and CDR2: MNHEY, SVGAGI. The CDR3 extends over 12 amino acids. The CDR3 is CATRGRDTEAFF. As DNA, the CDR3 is TGTGCCACGAGGGGACGGGACACTGAAGCTTTCTTT.

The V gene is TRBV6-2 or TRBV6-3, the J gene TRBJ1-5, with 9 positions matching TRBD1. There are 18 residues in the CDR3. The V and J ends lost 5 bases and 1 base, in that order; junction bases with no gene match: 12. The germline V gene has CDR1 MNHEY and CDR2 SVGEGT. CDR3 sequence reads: CASSNNAGQGTSNQPQHF. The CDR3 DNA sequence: TGTGCCAGCAGTAACAACGCGGGACAGGGCACGAGCAATCAGCCCCAGCATTTT.

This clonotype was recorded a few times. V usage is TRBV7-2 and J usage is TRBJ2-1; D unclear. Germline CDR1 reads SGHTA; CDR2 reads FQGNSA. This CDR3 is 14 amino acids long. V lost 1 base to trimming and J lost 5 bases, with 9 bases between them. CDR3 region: CASSLDRWNNEQFF. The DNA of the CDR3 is TGTGCCAGCAGCTTAGATCGTTGGAACAATGAGCAGTTCTTC.

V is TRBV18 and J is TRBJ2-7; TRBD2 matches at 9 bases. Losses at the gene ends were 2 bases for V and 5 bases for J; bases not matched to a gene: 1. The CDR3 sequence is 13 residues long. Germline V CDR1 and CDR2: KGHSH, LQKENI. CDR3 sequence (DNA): TGTGCCAGCTCACCAGCGGGGGGGAACGAGCAGTACGTC. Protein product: CASSPAGGNEQYV.

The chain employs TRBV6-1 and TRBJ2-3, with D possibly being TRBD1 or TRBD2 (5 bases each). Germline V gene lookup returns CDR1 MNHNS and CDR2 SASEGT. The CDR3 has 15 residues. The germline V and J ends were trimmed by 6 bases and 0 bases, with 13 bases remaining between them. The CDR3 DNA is TGTGCCAGCAGGATGGGGGATTCTAGCACAGATACGCAGTATTTT. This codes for CASRMGDSSTDTQYF.

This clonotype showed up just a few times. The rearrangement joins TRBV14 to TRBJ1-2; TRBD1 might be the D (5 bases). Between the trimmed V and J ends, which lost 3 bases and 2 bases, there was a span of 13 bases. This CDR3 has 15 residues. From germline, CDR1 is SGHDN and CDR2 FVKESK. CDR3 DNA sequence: TGTGCCAGCAGCCACTATCAGGGTACGAACTATGGCTACACCTTC. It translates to CASSHYQGTNYGYTF. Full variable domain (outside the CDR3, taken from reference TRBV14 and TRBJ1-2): EAGVTQFPSHSVIEKGQTVTLRCDPISGHDNLYWYRRVMGKEIKFLLHFVKESKQDESGMPNNRFLAERTGGTYSTLKVQPAELEDSGVYFCASSHYQGTNYGYTFGSGTRLTVV.

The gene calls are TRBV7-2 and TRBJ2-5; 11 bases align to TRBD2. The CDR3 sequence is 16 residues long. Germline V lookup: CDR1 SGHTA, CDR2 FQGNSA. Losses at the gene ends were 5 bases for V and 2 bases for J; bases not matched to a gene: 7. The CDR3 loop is CASSTPGTSGQETQYF. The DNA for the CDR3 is TGTGCCAGCAGCACCCCCGGGACTAGCGGACAAGAGACCCAGTACTTC. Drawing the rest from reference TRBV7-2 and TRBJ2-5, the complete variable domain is GAGVSQSPSNKVTEKGKDVELRCDPISGHTALYWYRQSLGQGLEFLIYFQGNSAPDKSGLPSDRFSAERTGGSVSTLTIQRTQQEDSAVYLCASSTPGTSGQETQYFGPGTRLLVL.